What follows are 18 T cell receptor beta chains derived from one specimen sequenced in a study of blood T cell repertoires in COVID-19. Clones were sequenced by immunoSEQ multiplex PCR, and TCRdb holds only the in-frame ones, with some missing. In the table there are around 330,000 clones, about 91% of which are singletons. Sequenced input: PBMCs or T cells enriched from blood (not recorded which). All receptors derive from a young woman who had recovered from COVID-19.

The rearrangement links TRBV7-6 to TRBJ2-1; 15 bases are a match to TRBD2. The ends lost 5 bases at V and 6 bases at J; junction bases unmatched: 5. CDR1 is SGHVS and CDR2 is FNYEAQ in the germline V gene. The CDR3 runs to 16 residues. The CDR3 nucleotides read TGTGCCAGCAGCCCAGGACTAGCGGGGGGGATCAATGAGCAGTTCTTC. This sequence encodes CASSPGLAGGINEQFF.

This sequence joins TRBV7-7 and TRBJ2-1, with 10 bases aligning to TRBD2. V trimming: 5 bases; J trimming: 7 bases; junction bases outside the gene matches: 8. CDR1 is SSHAT and CDR2 is FNYEAQ in the germline V gene (reference sequence). The CDR3 has 15 residues. The DNA of the CDR3 is TGTGCCAGCAGCCGGCTAGCGGGAGCCCGGAATGAGCAGTTCTTC. It is translated as CASSRLAGARNEQFF. Based on the CDR3 plus reference TRBV7-7 and TRBJ2-1, the full variable domain is GAGVSQSPRYKVTKRGQDVTLRCDPISSHATLYWYQQALGQGPEFLTYFNYEAQPDKSGLPSDRFSAERPEGSISTLTIQRTEQRDSAMYRCASSRLAGARNEQFFGPGTRLTVL.

The rearrangement joins TRBV12-3 or TRBV12-4 to TRBJ1-5; 7 nucleotides agree with TRBD1. After removal of 5 bases from V and 5 bases from J, the junction contained 3 bases not matched to a gene. The CDR3 sequence is 13 residues long. CDR3 bases: TGTGCCAGCAGTCTTCAGGGGGATCAGCCCCAGCATTTT. It encodes CASSLQGDQPQHF.

The gene calls are TRBV7-2 and TRBJ2-3; 13 bases line up with TRBD2. CDR3 size: 15 residues. Germline V gene sequence: CDR1 SGHTA, CDR2 FQGNSA. The V and J ends lost 4 bases and 5 bases, in that order; junction bases with no gene match: 3. The CDR3 reads CASSSGLAGVDTQYF. In nucleotides, the CDR3 is TGTGCCAGCAGCTCAGGACTAGCGGGAGTAGATACGCAGTATTTT.

This chain uses TRBV4-2 with TRBJ2-7; 8 positions agree with TRBD2. Trimming at V came to 4 bases and at J to 0 bases, leaving 5 bases not matched to a gene. Per the germline V gene, CDR1 is LGHNA and CDR2 is YNFKEQ. The CDR3 sequence is 15 residues long. The CDR3 nucleotides are TGTGCCAGCAGCCTAATAGCGGGGTACTCCTACGAGCAGTACTTC. This translates into CASSLIAGYSYEQYF.

This chain connects TRBV2 to TRBJ2-5, with 10 nucleotides matching TRBD2. This CDR3 has 15 amino acids. V lost 8 bases, J lost 2 bases, and 8 bases stayed unmatched. CDR1 and CDR2 from the germline V gene are SNHLY and FYNNEI. The chain's CDR3 is CASVGAGGRQETQYF. The CDR3 nucleotides are TGTGCCAGCGTCGGAGCGGGGGGGCGGCAAGAGACCCAGTACTTC.

The CDR3 region is CASSPLRGGRRTDTQYF. The CDR3 DNA reads as TGTGCCAGCAGCCCTCTCCGGGGGGGGCGTCGGACAGATACGCAGTATTTT. The rearrangement links TRBV9 to TRBJ2-3; 8 bases line up with TRBD2. The germline CDR1 and CDR2 sequences are SGDLS and YYNGEE. The CDR3 is made up of 17 amino acids. V lost 4 bases to trimming and J lost 3 bases; unmatched junction nucleotides: 13.

The chain links TRBV9 to TRBJ2-5; 9 nucleotides line up with TRBD2. V lost 3 bases, J lost 2 bases, and 8 bases stayed unmatched. The CDR3 loop spans 16 amino acids. In germline, CDR1 is SGDLS, CDR2 YYNGEE. The CDR3: CASSATLSGGQETQYF. The CDR3 coding sequence is TGTGCCAGCAGCGCTACCCTTAGCGGGGGACAAGAGACCCAGTACTTC.

The chain recombines TRBV5-4 with TRBJ2-3; D not certain. CDR3 length: 14 residues. V was shortened by 0 bases and J by 8 bases, with 13 bases between the two germline ends. From germline, CDR1 is SGHNT and CDR2 YYREEE (reference sequence). The CDR3 reads CASSLGMTSGTQYF. The CDR3 nucleotides read TGTGCCAGCAGCTTGGGGATGACTTCCGGTACGCAGTATTTT.

The chain couples TRBV27 to TRBJ2-7, with 9 bases lining up with TRBD2. After removal of 8 bases from V and 1 base from J, the junction contained 6 bases not matched to a gene. Germline-derived CDR1 and CDR2 are MNHEY and SMNVEV (reference sequence). This CDR3 is 14 amino acids long. For the CDR3, the DNA is TGTGCCAGCGCCGGGACTAGCAGGTCCTACGAGCAGTACTTC. Translated, it gives CASAGTSRSYEQYF.

The J gene is TRBJ2-7, the V gene TRBV7-4, with 13 bases identical to TRBD2. CDR1 and CDR2 (germline): SGHVT, SQSDAQ. Losses at the gene ends were 3 bases for V and 1 base for J; bases not matched to a gene: 12. The CDR3 covers 19 residues. CDR3 bases: TGTGCCAGCAGCTTCAGACTAGCGGGAGGAGGGAGGAGATCCTACGAGCAGTACTTC. As protein: CASSFRLAGGGRRSYEQYF.

In DNA, the CDR3 is TGTGCCAGCAGCTTTACCCAGGGACATTCCTACGAGCAGTACTTC. This gives the protein CASSFTQGHSYEQYF. The chain combines TRBV7-8 with TRBJ2-7; TRBD1 is a possible D gene (6 bases). The V end was cut by 3 bases, the J end by 1 base, with 13 bases between. Per the germline V gene, CDR1 is SGHVS and CDR2 is FQNEAQ. This CDR3 spans 15 amino acids.

This clone has only a few counts. The V gene is TRBV6-5, the J gene TRBJ2-1, with TRBD1 as a possible D gene (6 bases). Germline V gives CDR1 MNHEY, CDR2 SVGAGI. V lost 8 bases and J 4 bases, leaving 15 bases between the germline ends. The CDR3 loop spans 14 amino acids. This chain's CDR3 is CASETRDKYNEQFF. Written as DNA, the CDR3 is TGTGCCAGCGAAACCCGGGACAAGTACAATGAGCAGTTCTTC.

The gene calls are TRBV7-2 and TRBJ2-3; 9 bases align to TRBD1. This CDR3 spans 14 amino acids. Germline V gene sequence: CDR1 SGHTA, CDR2 FQGNSA. With 6 bases clipped from V and 6 bases from J, the junction kept 7 bases outside the gene matches. The CDR3 here is CASRGQGHWDTQYF. The CDR3 region has the DNA TGTGCCAGCAGGGGACAGGGCCATTGGGATACGCAGTATTTT.

The V and J genes are TRBV29-1 and TRBJ1-2; TRBD1 is a possible D gene (6 bases). This CDR3 has 12 amino acids. Per germline, CDR1 SQVTM and CDR2 ANQGSEA. V lost 7 bases and J lost 7, with 16 bases in between. The CDR3 sequence: CSGWWQGSGYTF. Here the CDR3 DNA reads TGCAGCGGCTGGTGGCAGGGGTCTGGCTACACCTTC.

The V and J genes are TRBV9 and TRBJ1-6; D possibly corresponds to TRBD1 (6 bases). Trimming took off 3 bases at V and 9 bases at J, with 16 bases between the two ends. CDR3 length: 15 residues. The germline gives CDR1 SGDLS, CDR2 YYNGEE. CDR3 protein: CASSAGQRDGSPLHF. The CDR3 DNA is TGTGCCAGCAGCGCCGGACAGAGGGATGGTTCACCCCTCCACTTT.

The chain uses TRBV18 and TRBJ2-7; 8 positions match TRBD2. The CDR3 extends over 16 amino acids. CDR1 and CDR2 (germline): KGHSH, LQKENI. V shed 3 bases, J shed 6 bases, and the junction held 13 bases outside the gene matches. DNA of the CDR3: TGTGCCAGCTCACCCTCAAACGGCGGGACTAGAGGCGAGCAGTACTTC. It yields the protein CASSPSNGGTRGEQYF. Full variable domain (outside the CDR3, taken from reference TRBV18 and TRBJ2-7): NAGVMQNPRHLVRRRGQEARLRCSPMKGHSHVYWYRQLPEEGLKFMVYLQKENIIDESGMPKERFSAEFPKEGPSILRIQQVVRGDSAAYFCASSPSNGGTRGEQYFGPGTRLTVT.

The chain uses TRBV28 and TRBJ1-1; 12 nucleotides agree with TRBD1. The CDR3 runs to 16 residues. Germline V lookup: CDR1 MDHEN, CDR2 SYDVKM. The junction had 10 bases not matched to a gene; V was cut back by 6 bases and J by 5 bases. The CDR3 protein is CASRSPGTGGKTEAFF. CDR3 nucleotide sequence: TGTGCCAGCAGAAGTCCCGGGACAGGGGGCAAAACTGAAGCTTTCTTT.